A selection of T cell receptor beta chains follows, all from one sample in a study of blood T cell repertoires in COVID-19. Assay: immunoSEQ multiplex PCR; the TCRdb copy retains only in-frame clones and omits some. The sample lists about 180,000 clones, 80% occurring once. Sequenced: PBMCs or T cells enriched from blood (not recorded which). The source is a man in his 60s who had been exposed to COVID-19. Each CDR3 is given with its conserved first and last residue. A D gene is named only where the DNA matches it firmly. Only some rows state a clone size, as once, few, many or a class for expanded clones.

j_call clone_size v_call d_call cdr3_nt cdr3_aa
TRBJ2-5 - TRBV29-1 - TGCAGCGTTGAAGTGAGGCCTAGGGAGGCCCAGTACTTC CSVEVRPREAQYF
TRBJ1-6 - TRBV19 - TGTGCCAGTAGTATATCGGCCCCGAGGGGGAGCGCCTATAATTCACCCCTCCACTTT CASSISAPRGSAYNSPLHF
TRBJ2-2 - TRBV7-2 - TGTGCCAGCAGCTCCTACAGGTTGCAGGGGGGGGAGCTGTTTTTT CASSSYRLQGGELFF
TRBJ1-3 few TRBV5-1 TRBD1 TGCGCCAGCAGCTTAGCTCCACAGGGGACACGCGGAAACACCATATATTTT CASSLAPQGTRGNTIYF
TRBJ2-7 - TRBV20-1 TRBD1 TGCAGTGCTAGAGCCGGACAGGGCCTGCACTTC CSARAGQGLHF
TRBJ2-7 once TRBV7-2 - TGTGCCAGCAGCTCACTAAGCGGGCCCGCCGGGTACGAGCAGTACTTC CASSSLSGPAGYEQYF
TRBJ2-6 - TRBV7-9 - TGTGCCAGCAGCTTAGGTCACTCTGGGGCCAACGTCCTGACTTTC CASSLGHSGANVLTF
TRBJ2-1 - TRBV2 TRBD2 TGTGCCAGCAAGGCGGTGGGAGGGCCTCCTTCCCGGTACAATGAGCAGTTCTTC CASKAVGGPPSRYNEQFF
TRBJ2-3 once TRBV11-3 - TGTGCCAGCAGCTTAGATAGCGGCAGACTTACAGATACGCAGTATTTT CASSLDSGRLTDTQYF
TRBJ2-1 - TRBV24-1 - TGTGCCACCAGCAACTTCCCCTTATACAATGAGCAGTTCTTC CATSNFPLYNEQFF
TRBJ2-1 few TRBV9 - TGTGCCAGCAGCGTAGAGAACGCTAACAATGAGCAGTTCTTC CASSVENANNEQFF
TRBJ1-2 - TRBV3-1/TRBV3-2 TRBD1 TGTGCCAGCAGCCAGGCACAGGGGGCGGGTGGCTACACCTTC CASSQAQGAGGYTF
TRBJ1-5 - TRBV28 - TGTGCCAGCAGTTCCCTTTTATCCAATCAGCCCCAGCATTTT CASSSLLSNQPQHF
TRBJ2-7 - TRBV29-1 - TGCAGCGTTGCTGGGCGGGGCCTTACTGAGCAGTACTTC CSVAGRGLTEQYF
TRBJ1-2 - TRBV7-9 - TGTGCCAGCAGCTTAGCGCAGGGTACTAACTATGGCTACACCTTC CASSLAQGTNYGYTF
TRBJ1-6 - TRBV10-3 - TGTGCCATCACAGCGGTCTCCAATTCACCCCTCCACTTT CAITAVSNSPLHF